The 18 T cell receptor beta chains presented below share a single source sample, sequenced in a study of cytomegalovirus exposure and HLA in healthy donors. Use of 60 Vbeta and 13 Jbeta primers characterized the PCR. Generated by immunoSEQ multiplex PCR, the TCRdb table keeps only in-frame clones and is missing some. The data hold some 150,000 clones, with roughly 82% observed a single time. Input material: PBMCs. These receptor sequences come from a woman aged 25 to 39 in good health and CMV-seronegative.

This rearrangement joins TRBV18 to TRBJ1-2; 8 bases are shared with TRBD1. Looked up from germline, CDR1 is KGHSH and CDR2 is LQKENI. The CDR3 loop spans 15 amino acids. V lost 8 bases and J lost 6; bases outside the gene matches: 14. CDR3 in DNA: TGTGCCAGCCCACTGAAAGTGGACAGGGAGCATGGCTACACCTTC. Its protein is CASPLKVDREHGYTF.

This clone occurred a few times. The chain joins TRBV6-1 to TRBJ2-5; 8 positions match TRBD1. The CDR3 loop spans 15 amino acids. V shed 5 bases and J 5 bases; nucleotides not matched to a gene: 10. Germline V gene data show CDR1 as MNHNS and CDR2 as SASEGT. CDR3 DNA sequence: TGTGCCAGCAGTAGGAGGCAGGGGGCATGGGAGACCCAGTACTTC. Translated, it gives CASSRRQGAWETQYF.

This sequence joins TRBV6-5 and TRBJ2-4, with D unclear. This CDR3 has 13 residues. Germline V gene lookup returns CDR1 MNHEY and CDR2 SVGAGI. V lost 4 bases and J lost 6, with 10 bases in between. CDR3 region: CASSLAPGNIQYF. The CDR3 DNA sequence: TGTGCCAGCAGTTTGGCACCTGGAAACATTCAGTACTTC.

Worth noting for this clone: One junction end does not reproduce the germline sequence, and a read error may be involved. The chain employs TRBV7-9 and TRBJ1-2; weak D call: TRBD1 (6 bases). In germline, CDR1 is SEHNR, CDR2 FQNEAQ (reference sequence). CDR3 length equals 15 residues. The CDR3 DNA reads as TGTGCCAGCAGCCAAGGACAGTCTTTAGGCTATGGCTACCCCTTC. This translates into CASSQGQSLGYGYPF.

This chain connects TRBV2 to TRBJ2-5; perhaps TRBD2 as D (5 bases). The CDR3 has 12 amino acids. V was clipped by 7 bases and J by 5 bases, with 11 bases between them. Per the germline V gene, CDR1 is SNHLY and CDR2 is FYNNEI. This CDR3 is CASTEDWETQYF. In DNA form, the CDR3 reads TGTGCCAGCACCGAGGACTGGGAGACCCAGTACTTC.

This chain links TRBV4-1 with TRBJ1-3; no firm D call. Germline V gene lookup returns CDR1 MGHRA and CDR2 YSYEKL. This CDR3 contains 17 residues. The germline V and J ends were trimmed by 1 base and 0 bases, with 13 bases remaining between them. CDR3 loop: CASSQASTRYSGNTIYF. For the CDR3, the DNA is TGCGCCAGCAGCCAAGCCTCAACGAGGTACTCTGGAAACACCATATATTTT.

V usage is TRBV7-9 and J usage is TRBJ2-7, with 12 bases aligning to TRBD2. J was trimmed by 4 bases and V by 5 bases; bases with no gene match: 6. The CDR3 is 15 amino acids. Germline-derived CDR1 and CDR2 are SEHNR and FQNEAQ (reference sequence). This chain's CDR3 is CASSDLAGGSYEQYF. CDR3 sequence (DNA): TGTGCCAGCAGCGACCTAGCGGGAGGGTCATACGAGCAGTACTTC.

The rearrangement joins TRBV29-1 to TRBJ2-2, with TRBD2 matching over 9 bases. Germline V gene lookup returns CDR1 SQVTM and CDR2 ANQGSEA. This CDR3 is 14 amino acids long. CDR3 sequence (DNA): TGCAGTGCATGGAGCTTAGCGGGGGTCGGGGAGCTGTTTTTT. It yields the protein CSAWSLAGVGELFF.

This chain joins TRBV5-1 and TRBJ1-5, with D possibly TRBD1 on 6 matching bases. CDR3 length: 14 residues. Germline assignment: CDR1 SGHRS and CDR2 YFSETQ. V lost 4 bases, J lost 4 bases, and 12 bases lay in between. CDR3 region: CASSPRGGNQPQHF. The CDR3 DNA reads as TGCGCCAGCAGCCCGAGGGGGGGTAATCAGCCCCAGCATTTT. Variable domain in full (rest from reference TRBV5-1 and TRBJ1-5): KAGVTQTPRYLIKTRGQQVTLSCSPISGHRSVSWYQQTPGQGLQFLFEYFSETQRNKGNFPGRFSGRQFSNSRSEMNVSTLELGDSALYLCASSPRGGNQPQHFGDGTRLSIL.

A remark on this clone: At one boundary the junction diverges from the germline segment, which might be a read error. The chain links TRBV29-1 to TRBJ2-3; 8 bases are shared with TRBD1. The length of the CDR3 is 14 residues. CDR1 is SQVTM, CDR2 ANQGSEA, per germline. DNA for the CDR3: TGCAGCGTAGAAGGACAGGGTACGTCTTATACGCAGTATTTT. Amino acid sequence: CSVEGQGTSYTQYF.

This clone was found a few times. The chain uses TRBV14 and TRBJ1-3; 8 bases are a match to TRBD1. The V segment lost 2 bases and the J segment 0 bases; nucleotides outside the gene matches: 6. The CDR3 runs to 17 residues. From germline, CDR1 is SGHDN and CDR2 FVKESK. In nucleotides, the CDR3 is TGTGCCAGCAGCCAACTGACAGGGGCCGTCTCTGGAAACACCATATATTTT. This encodes CASSQLTGAVSGNTIYF.

The chain couples TRBV27 to TRBJ2-7; D not resolved. V dropped 6 bases and J dropped 6 bases, with 9 bases sitting between them. Germline V gene lookup returns CDR1 MNHEY and CDR2 SMNVEV (reference sequence). The CDR3 contains 11 residues. In nucleotides, the CDR3 is TGTGCCAGCAGAAACTCGGTCGAGCAGTACTTC. Translated, it gives CASRNSVEQYF.

This clone was observed a handful of times. This chain joins TRBV7-3 and TRBJ2-1; 9 positions match TRBD2. Germline CDR1 is SGHTA and CDR2 is FQGTGA. This CDR3 comprises 14 residues. The trim removed 5 bases at V and 6 bases at J, leaving 5 bases unmatched. The DNA of the CDR3 is TGTGCCAGCAGCCCGCTAGCGGGGTCCAATGAGCAGTTCTTC. Its translation: CASSPLAGSNEQFF.

This clone is a singleton in its sample. The V call is TRBV5-6, the J call TRBJ2-7, with no clear D. Germline V gene data show CDR1 as SGHDT and CDR2 as YYEEEE. Between the trimmed V and J ends, which lost 4 bases and 2 bases, there was a span of 7 bases. CDR3 length: 12 residues. CDR3 amino acids: CASSTNTYEQYF. CDR3 in DNA: TGTGCCAGCAGCACCAACACCTACGAGCAGTACTTC.

The DNA for the CDR3 is TGTGCCAGCAGCCAAGGAGGGGTGAGGACTAGTAGTCCTTACGAGCAGTACTTC. Translation gives CASSQGGVRTSSPYEQYF. The chain couples TRBV14 to TRBJ2-7, with TRBD2 matching 7 bases. The CDR3 covers 18 residues. Germline V gene lookup returns CDR1 SGHDN and CDR2 FVKESK. V shed 1 base, J shed 4 bases, and the junction held 16 bases outside the gene matches.

This clone was counted only a few times. V and J are TRBV5-6 and TRBJ1-2, with 8 bases identical to TRBD1. This CDR3 contains 16 residues. CDR1 SGHDT and CDR2 YYEEEE come from the germline V gene. The V segment lost 0 bases and the J segment 8 bases; nucleotides outside the gene matches: 12. The CDR3 spells CASSLVGPGGLGGYTF. The DNA of the CDR3 is TGTGCCAGCAGCTTGGTTGGACCAGGGGGCCTGGGAGGCTACACCTTC. Full variable domain (rest looked up from reference TRBV5-6 and TRBJ1-2): DAGVTQSPTHLIKTRGQQVTLRCSPKSGHDTVSWYQQALGQGPQFIFQYYEEEERQRGNFPDRFSGHQFPNYSSELNVNALLLGDSALYLCASSLVGPGGLGGYTFGSGTRLTVV.

The gene calls are TRBV5-8 and TRBJ1-6; D unclear. The CDR3 covers 14 residues. With 0 bases removed from V and 7 bases from J, the gap between germline ends came to 8 bases. Germline-derived CDR1 and CDR2 are SGHTS and YDEGEE. The CDR3 sequence: CASSLDRTNSPLHF. In DNA form, the CDR3 reads TGTGCCAGCAGCTTGGACAGAACCAATTCACCCCTCCACTTT.

The J gene is TRBJ1-2, the V gene TRBV13; 9 bases are a match to TRBD1. V lost 4 bases, J lost 3 bases, and 6 bases stayed unmatched. Germline V gene data show CDR1 as PRHDT and CDR2 as FYEKMQ (reference sequence). The CDR3 is 15 amino acids. In DNA, the CDR3 is TGTGCCAGCAGCTCCCGCCGGACAGGGGACTATGGCTACACCTTC. Its translation is CASSSRRTGDYGYTF.